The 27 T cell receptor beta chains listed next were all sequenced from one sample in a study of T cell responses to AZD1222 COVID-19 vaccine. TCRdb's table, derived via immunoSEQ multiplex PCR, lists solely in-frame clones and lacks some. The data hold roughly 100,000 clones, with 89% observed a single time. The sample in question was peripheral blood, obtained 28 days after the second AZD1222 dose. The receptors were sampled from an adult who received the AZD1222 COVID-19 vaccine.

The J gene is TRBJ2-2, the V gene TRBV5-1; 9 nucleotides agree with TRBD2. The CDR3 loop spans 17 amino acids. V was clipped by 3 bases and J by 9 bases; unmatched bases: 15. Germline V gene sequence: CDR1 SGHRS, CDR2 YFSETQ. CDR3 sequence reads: CASSWSSGSPTARELFF. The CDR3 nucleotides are TGCGCCAGCAGCTGGAGTAGCGGGAGCCCCACCGCCAGGGAGCTGTTTTTT.

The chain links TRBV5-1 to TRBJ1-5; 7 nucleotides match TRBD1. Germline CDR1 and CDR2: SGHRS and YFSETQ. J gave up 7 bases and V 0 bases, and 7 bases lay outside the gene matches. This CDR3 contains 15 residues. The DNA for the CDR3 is TGCGCCAGCAGCTTGGGACAGGGATTGGGGCAGCCCCAGCATTTT. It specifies CASSLGQGLGQPQHF.

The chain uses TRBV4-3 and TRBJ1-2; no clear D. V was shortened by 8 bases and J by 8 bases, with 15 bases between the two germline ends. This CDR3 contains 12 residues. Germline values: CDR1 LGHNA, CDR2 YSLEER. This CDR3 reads CASASRGGGYTF. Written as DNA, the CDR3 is TGCGCCAGCGCCAGCCGGGGAGGCGGCTACACCTTC.

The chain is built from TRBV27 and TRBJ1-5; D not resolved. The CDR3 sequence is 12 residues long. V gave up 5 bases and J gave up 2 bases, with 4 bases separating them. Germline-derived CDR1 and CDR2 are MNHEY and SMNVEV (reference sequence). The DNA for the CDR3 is TGTGCCAGCAGTGCCGGCAATCAGCCCCAGCATTTT. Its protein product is CASSAGNQPQHF.

The DNA for the CDR3 is TGTGCCACCAGTGATCCGGGGGCTGGCCCCCAGTACTTC. Translating it yields CATSDPGAGPQYF. The chain links TRBV24-1 to TRBJ2-5; D could derive from TRBD1 or TRBD2 (6 bases each). V lost 3 bases and J lost 9, with 13 bases in between. The length of the CDR3 is 13 residues. Germline assignment: CDR1 KGHDR and CDR2 SFDVKD.

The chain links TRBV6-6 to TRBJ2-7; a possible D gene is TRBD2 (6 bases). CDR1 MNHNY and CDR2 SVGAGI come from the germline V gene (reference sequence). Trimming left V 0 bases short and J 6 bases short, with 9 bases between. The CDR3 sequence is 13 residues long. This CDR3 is CASSYSTSLEQYF. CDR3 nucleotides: TGTGCCAGCAGTTACTCGACTAGTCTCGAGCAGTACTTC.

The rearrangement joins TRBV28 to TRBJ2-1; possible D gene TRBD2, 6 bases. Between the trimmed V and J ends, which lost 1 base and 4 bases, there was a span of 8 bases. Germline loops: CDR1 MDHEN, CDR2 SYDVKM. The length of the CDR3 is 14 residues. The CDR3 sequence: CASSLLAEYNEQFF. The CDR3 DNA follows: TGTGCCAGCAGTTTATTAGCGGAGTACAATGAGCAGTTCTTC.

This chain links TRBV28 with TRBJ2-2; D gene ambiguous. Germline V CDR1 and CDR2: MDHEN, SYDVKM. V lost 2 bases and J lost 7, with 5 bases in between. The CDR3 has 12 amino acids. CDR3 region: CASSLRVGELFF. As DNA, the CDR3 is TGTGCCAGCAGTTTAAGAGTCGGGGAGCTGTTTTTT.

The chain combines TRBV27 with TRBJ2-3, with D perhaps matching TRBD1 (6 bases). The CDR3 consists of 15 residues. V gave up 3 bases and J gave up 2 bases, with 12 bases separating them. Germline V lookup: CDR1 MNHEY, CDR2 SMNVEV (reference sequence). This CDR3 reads CASSFRGGYTDTQYF. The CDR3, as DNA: TGTGCCAGCAGTTTCCGAGGGGGATACACAGATACGCAGTATTTT.

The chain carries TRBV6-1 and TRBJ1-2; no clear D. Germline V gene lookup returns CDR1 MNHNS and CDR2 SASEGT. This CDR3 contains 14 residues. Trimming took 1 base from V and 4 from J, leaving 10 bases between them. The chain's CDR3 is CASSEGRTFYGYTF. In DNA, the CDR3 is TGTGCCAGCAGTGAAGGACGGACTTTCTATGGCTACACCTTC.

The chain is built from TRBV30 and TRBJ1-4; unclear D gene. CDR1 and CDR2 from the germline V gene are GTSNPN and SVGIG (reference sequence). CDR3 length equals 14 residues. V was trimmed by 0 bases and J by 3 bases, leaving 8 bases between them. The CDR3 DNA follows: TGTGCCTGGAGTGTATTGGGGTCTAATGAAAAACTGTTTTTT. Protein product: CAWSVLGSNEKLFF.

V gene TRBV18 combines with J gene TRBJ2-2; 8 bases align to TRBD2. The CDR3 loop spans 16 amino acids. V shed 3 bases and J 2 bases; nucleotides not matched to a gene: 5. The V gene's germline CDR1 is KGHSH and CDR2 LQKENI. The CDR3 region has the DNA TGTGCCAGCTCACCCTCAGCGGGAGCTAACACCGGGGAGCTGTTTTTT. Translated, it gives CASSPSAGANTGELFF.

The CDR3 reads CASSPDRGVYETQYF. CDR3 nucleotide sequence: TGTGCCAGCAGCCCCGACAGGGGAGTTTACGAGACCCAGTACTTC. The V call is TRBV2, the J call TRBJ2-5, with 8 bases aligning to TRBD1. The CDR3 length is 15 residues. V gave up 6 bases and J gave up 5 bases; unmatched junction bases: 11. CDR1 and CDR2 (germline): SNHLY, FYNNEI.

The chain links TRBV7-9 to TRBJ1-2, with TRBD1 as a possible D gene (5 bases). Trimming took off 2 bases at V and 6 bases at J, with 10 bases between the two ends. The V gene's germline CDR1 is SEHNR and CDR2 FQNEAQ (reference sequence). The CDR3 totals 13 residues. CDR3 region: CASSLLPTDGYTF. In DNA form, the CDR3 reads TGTGCCAGCAGCTTATTACCGACAGATGGCTACACCTTC. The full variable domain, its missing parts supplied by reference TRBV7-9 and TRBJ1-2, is DTGVSQNPRHKITKRGQNVTFRCDPISEHNRLYWYRQTLGQGPEFLTYFQNEAQLEKSRLLSDRFSAERPKGSFSTLEIQRTEQGDSAMYLCASSLLPTDGYTFGSGTRLTVV.

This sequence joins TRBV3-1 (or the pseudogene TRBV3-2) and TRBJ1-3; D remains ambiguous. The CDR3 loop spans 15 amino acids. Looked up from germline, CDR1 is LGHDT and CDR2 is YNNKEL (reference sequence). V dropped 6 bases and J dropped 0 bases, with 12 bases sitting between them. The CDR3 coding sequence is TGTGCCAGCAGTTACGCCCGCTCCTCTGGAAACACCATATATTTT. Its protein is CASSYARSSGNTIYF.

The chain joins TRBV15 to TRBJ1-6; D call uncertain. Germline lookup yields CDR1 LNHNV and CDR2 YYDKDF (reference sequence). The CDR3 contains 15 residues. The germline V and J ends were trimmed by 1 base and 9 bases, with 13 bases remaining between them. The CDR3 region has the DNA TGTGCCACCAGCAGAGCCAGAGATAAGAGTTCACCCCTCCACTTT. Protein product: CATSRARDKSSPLHF.

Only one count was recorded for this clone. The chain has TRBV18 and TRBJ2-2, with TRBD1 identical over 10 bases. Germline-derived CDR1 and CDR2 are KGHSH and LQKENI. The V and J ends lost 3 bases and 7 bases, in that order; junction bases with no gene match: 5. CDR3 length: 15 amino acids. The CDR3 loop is CASSPSDRGSGELFF. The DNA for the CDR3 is TGTGCCAGCTCACCTTCGGACAGGGGGAGCGGGGAGCTGTTTTTT. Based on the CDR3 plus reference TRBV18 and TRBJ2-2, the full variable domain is NAGVMQNPRHLVRRRGQEARLRCSPMKGHSHVYWYRQLPEEGLKFMVYLQKENIIDESGMPKERFSAEFPKEGPSILRIQQVVRGDSAAYFCASSPSDRGSGELFFGEGSRLTVL.

CDR3 sequence reads: CASSDRDRLAKNIQYF. The CDR3 region has the DNA TGTGCCAGCAGTGACCGGGACCGCCTAGCCAAAAACATTCAGTACTTC. The chain has TRBV6-1 and TRBJ2-4; the D call may be TRBD1 or TRBD2 (5 bases each). CDR1 is MNHNS, CDR2 SASEGT, per germline. V lost 3 bases, J lost 0 bases, and 12 bases lay in between. There are 16 residues in the CDR3.

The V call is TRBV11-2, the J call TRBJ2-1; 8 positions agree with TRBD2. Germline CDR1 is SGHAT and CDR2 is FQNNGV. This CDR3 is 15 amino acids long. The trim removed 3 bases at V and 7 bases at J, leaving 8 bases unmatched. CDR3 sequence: CASSFLSGRRNEQFF. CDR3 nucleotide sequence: TGTGCCAGCAGCTTTCTGAGCGGGAGAAGGAATGAGCAGTTCTTC.

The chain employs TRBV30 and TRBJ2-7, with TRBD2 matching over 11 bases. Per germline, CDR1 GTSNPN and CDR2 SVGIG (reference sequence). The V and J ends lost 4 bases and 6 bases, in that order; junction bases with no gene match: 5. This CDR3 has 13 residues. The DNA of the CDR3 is TGTGCCTGGAAAGTAGCGGGAGGGCGCGAGCAGTACTTC. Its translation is CAWKVAGGREQYF.

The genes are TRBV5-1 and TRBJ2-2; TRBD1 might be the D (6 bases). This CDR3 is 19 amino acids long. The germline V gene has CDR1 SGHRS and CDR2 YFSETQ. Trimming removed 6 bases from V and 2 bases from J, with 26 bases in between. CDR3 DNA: TGCGCCAGCATCCAATTCCCCCTCGGGACAAACCGTAACACCGGGGAGCTGTTTTTT. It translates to CASIQFPLGTNRNTGELFF.

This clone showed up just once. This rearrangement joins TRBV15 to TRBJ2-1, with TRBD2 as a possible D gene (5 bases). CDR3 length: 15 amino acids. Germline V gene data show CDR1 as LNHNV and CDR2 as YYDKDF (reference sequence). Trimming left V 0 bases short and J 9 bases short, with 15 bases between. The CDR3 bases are TGTGCCACCAGCAGAGATCCTACCGGGGTTCGTGAGCAGTTCTTC. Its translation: CATSRDPTGVREQFF. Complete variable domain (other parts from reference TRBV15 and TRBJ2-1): DAMVIQNPRYQVTQFGKPVTLSCSQTLNHNVMYWYQQKSSQAPKLLFHYYDKDFNNEADTPDNFQSRRPNTSFCFLDIRSPGLGDTAMYLCATSRDPTGVREQFFGPGTRLTVL.

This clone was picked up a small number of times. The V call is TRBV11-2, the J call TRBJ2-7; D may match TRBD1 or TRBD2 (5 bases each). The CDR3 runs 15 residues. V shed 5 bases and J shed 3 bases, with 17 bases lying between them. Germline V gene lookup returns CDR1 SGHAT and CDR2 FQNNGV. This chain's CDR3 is CASSPGHGRGYEQYF. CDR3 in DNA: TGTGCCAGCAGCCCCGGACACGGTCGGGGCTACGAGCAGTACTTC.

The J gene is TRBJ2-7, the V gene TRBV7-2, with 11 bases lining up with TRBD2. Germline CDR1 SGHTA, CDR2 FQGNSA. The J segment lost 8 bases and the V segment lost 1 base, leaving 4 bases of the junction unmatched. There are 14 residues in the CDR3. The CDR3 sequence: CASSLGLAGYKQYF. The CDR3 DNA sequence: TGTGCCAGCAGCTTAGGACTAGCGGGATATAAGCAGTACTTC.

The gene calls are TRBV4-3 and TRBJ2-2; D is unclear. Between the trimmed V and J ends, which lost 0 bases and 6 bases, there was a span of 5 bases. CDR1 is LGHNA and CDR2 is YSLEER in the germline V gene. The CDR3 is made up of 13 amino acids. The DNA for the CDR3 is TGCGCCAGCAGCCAAGAATCCGCCGGGGAGCTGTTTTTT. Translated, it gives CASSQESAGELFF.

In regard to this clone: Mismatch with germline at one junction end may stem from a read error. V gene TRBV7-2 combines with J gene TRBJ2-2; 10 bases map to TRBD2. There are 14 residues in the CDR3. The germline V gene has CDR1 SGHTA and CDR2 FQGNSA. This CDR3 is CASRLGLATGELFF. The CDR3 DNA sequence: TGTGCCAGCCGCTTGGGACTAGCGACCGGGGAGCTGTTTTTT.

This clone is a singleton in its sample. CDR3 protein: CASRISATGELFF. As DNA, the CDR3 is TGTGCCAGCAGAATAAGTGCCACCGGGGAGCTGTTTTTT. J is TRBJ2-2 and V is TRBV12-3 or TRBV12-4; D unclear. The V end was cut by 6 bases, the J end by 4 bases, with 9 bases between. This CDR3 has 13 residues.